This record looks at one T cell receptor beta chain sequence and its context. Given a much more abundant clone one base away, this may be a read error. Each CDR3 protein gets one entry after TCRdb re-called the PCR reads with MiXCR. In the table there are about 3,300 distinct CDR3 sequences, over 60% of which are singletons. The data derive from a study of CD4 and CD8 cells across lung adenocarcinoma regions. Donors had localized lung adenocarcinoma, a non-small cell lung cancer. The CDR3 covers 14 residues. Germline values: CDR1 MNHEY, CDR2 SVGAGI. The specimen sequenced was CD4+ T cells from the margin of a lung tumor. The chain recombines TRBV6-5 with TRBJ2-1, with D perhaps being TRBD1 or TRBD2 (5 bases each). TRBJ2-7 explains the end of the DNA better; the J call may be wrong. This TCR was sampled from a female donor with lung adenocarcinoma. The CD4 and CD8 labels of this study may be unreliable. CDR3 nucleotide sequence: TGTGCCAGCAGTTCGATCGCTGAGGGGAATGAGCAGTACTTC. It is translated as CASSSIAEGNEQYF.